The next 27 T cell receptor beta chains were all read from a single sample in a study of T cell repertoires in cytomegalovirus infection. A single record per CDR3 protein comes from TCRdb applying MiXCR to the reads. The sample includes 750,000 to 900,000 distinct CDR3 sequences, 29% of them seen just once. Their recognized antigens are unknown. The sample in question was cultured CD8+ T cells from PBMCs, obtained from culture after CMV antigen stimulation. Receptor source: a human donor in good health (CMV status not recorded). Some clones in this sample may be carry-over from other donors' samples.

This clonotype was recorded many times. The CDR3 is CASSYGQGATEAFF. The CDR3 nucleotides read TGTGCCAGCAGTTACGGACAGGGAGCGACTGAAGCTTTCTTT. This chain connects TRBV7-3 to TRBJ1-1, with TRBD1 identical over 8 bases. CDR1 is SGHTA and CDR2 is FQGTGA in the germline V gene. This CDR3 contains 14 residues. The V segment lost 6 bases and the J segment 5 bases; nucleotides outside the gene matches: 8.

The chain is built from TRBV6-5 and TRBJ2-1, with D unclear. CDR3 size: 16 residues. V was trimmed by 0 bases and J by 0 bases, leaving 9 bases between them. CDR1 is MNHEY, CDR2 SVGAGI, per germline. CDR3 loop: CASSYSSLGSYNEQFF. CDR3 nucleotides: TGTGCCAGCAGTTACTCAAGCCTGGGCTCCTACAATGAGCAGTTCTTC.

The sample holds a few counts of this clonotype. This chain joins TRBV12-5 and TRBJ1-4; D not resolved. Trimming pared 0 bases from V and 0 bases from J, leaving 5 bases between. Germline CDR1 is LGHNT and CDR2 is FRNRAP. The CDR3 length is 15 residues. Here the CDR3 reads CASGLVIATNEKLFF. CDR3 in DNA: TGTGCTAGTGGTTTGGTAATTGCAACTAATGAAAAACTGTTTTTT.

This clonotype was picked up a small number of times. This chain links TRBV27 with TRBJ2-1; 12 bases line up with TRBD2. The CDR3 runs to 16 residues. With V trimmed by 4 bases and J by 9 bases, 10 bases remained unmatched. Germline assignment: CDR1 MNHEY and CDR2 SMNVEV (reference sequence). Here the CDR3 reads CASSSTSGGPRGEQFF. In DNA form, the CDR3 reads TGTGCCAGCAGTTCGACTAGCGGGGGCCCCCGGGGTGAGCAGTTCTTC.

This rearrangement joins TRBV5-1 to TRBJ1-1, with a possible D match to TRBD1 (5 bases). Germline V gives CDR1 SGHRS, CDR2 YFSETQ. Trimming took off 2 bases at V and 10 bases at J, with 27 bases between the two ends. The CDR3 has 17 residues. The chain's CDR3 is CASSFALYDSENGIAFF. For the CDR3, the DNA is TGCGCCAGCAGCTTCGCCCTTTACGACAGCGAAAACGGGATAGCTTTCTTT. Using reference TRBV5-1 and TRBJ1-1 for the parts outside the CDR3, the full variable domain is KAGVTQTPRYLIKTRGQQVTLSCSPISGHRSVSWYQQTPGQGLQFLFEYFSETQRNKGNFPGRFSGRQFSNSRSEMNVSTLELGDSALYLCASSFALYDSENGIAFFGQGTRLTVV.

The CDR3 is CASSESPEGEVYEQYV. The CDR3 nucleotides read TGTGCCAGCAGTGAGTCACCCGAGGGGGAGGTTTACGAGCAGTACGTC. This chain uses TRBV2 with TRBJ2-7; D is perhaps TRBD1 or TRBD2 (6 bases each). The ends were cut back, 3 bases at V and 4 bases at J, with 19 bases in the middle. The CDR3 sequence is 16 residues long. Per germline, CDR1 SNHLY and CDR2 FYNNEI.

The chain couples TRBV7-9 to TRBJ1-2; D may be TRBD1 (6 bases). The CDR3 sequence is 15 residues long. Deletions cut 3 bases from V and 4 bases from J, with 15 bases between. The V gene's germline CDR1 is SEHNR and CDR2 FQNEAQ (reference sequence). Here the CDR3 reads CASSLQDRELYGYTF. In DNA form, the CDR3 reads TGTGCCAGCAGCTTGCAGGACAGAGAACTCTATGGCTACACCTTC.

This rearrangement joins TRBV20-1 to TRBJ2-5; TRBD2 agrees at 8 bases. The germline V gene has CDR1 DFQATT and CDR2 SNEGSKA (reference sequence). This CDR3 is built from 16 residues. V dropped 2 bases and J dropped 1; count of bases not matched to a gene: 9. CDR3 protein: CSARHMRGAAQETQYF. The CDR3 region has the DNA TGCAGTGCTAGACATATGCGGGGGGCCGCCCAAGAGACCCAGTACTTC.

The CDR3 nucleotides read TGTGCCAGTAGATTTGGTGCGACAGTTGTGAACACTGAAGCTTTCTTT. It codes for CASRFGATVVNTEAFF. V and J are TRBV19 and TRBJ1-1; the D gene is possibly TRBD1 (5 bases). V was cut by 6 bases and J by 0 bases, with 17 bases left in between. This CDR3 spans 16 amino acids. CDR1 LNHDA and CDR2 SQIVND come from the germline V gene (reference sequence).

CDR3 in amino acids: CATSRERARNEQFF. CDR3 bases: TGTGCCACCAGCAGAGAACGCGCTCGCAATGAGCAGTTCTTC. V usage is TRBV15 and J usage is TRBJ2-1; D is unresolved. With 0 bases removed from V and 6 bases from J, the gap between germline ends came to 9 bases. The germline V gene has CDR1 LNHNV and CDR2 YYDKDF (reference sequence). This CDR3 is built from 14 residues.

This clonotype was observed at least ten times. V usage is TRBV7-2 and J usage is TRBJ2-2, with a weak D call TRBD1 (6 bases). CDR3 length: 14 residues. With 2 bases removed from V and 6 bases from J, the gap between germline ends came to 10 bases. Germline loops: CDR1 SGHTA, CDR2 FQGNSA. The CDR3 nucleotides read TGTGCCAGCAGCTTATGGGGGCGCGCCGGGGAGCTGTTTTTT. This gives the protein CASSLWGRAGELFF.

This clonotype was detected only a few times. The V call is TRBV29-1, the J call TRBJ2-1; D tentatively reads TRBD1 or TRBD2 (5 bases each). The V gene's germline CDR1 is SQVTM and CDR2 ANQGSEA. The CDR3 has 11 residues. V was cut by 3 bases and J by 6 bases, with 6 bases left in between. The CDR3 loop is CSVEGVNEQFF. In nucleotides, the CDR3 is TGCAGCGTTGAGGGGGTCAATGAGCAGTTCTTC.

This clonotype was recorded at least ten times. The gene calls are TRBV7-6 and TRBJ2-2, with D perhaps assigned TRBD1 or TRBD2 (5 bases each). CDR3 length: 16 residues. V lost 5 bases to trimming and J lost 0 bases, with 13 bases between them. Germline V lookup: CDR1 SGHVS, CDR2 FNYEAQ. CDR3 DNA sequence: TGTGCCAGCAGCCTCACCGGGACGTCGAACACCGGGGAGCTGTTTTTT. Translated: CASSLTGTSNTGELFF.

The rearrangement links TRBV20-1 to TRBJ2-1; unclear D gene. The CDR3 extends over 12 amino acids. V shed 3 bases and J shed 4 bases, with 7 bases lying between them. From germline, CDR1 is DFQATT and CDR2 SNEGSKA (reference sequence). CDR3 nucleotide sequence: TGCAGTGCTAGTGTTGCTTACAATGAGCAGTTCTTC. This sequence encodes CSASVAYNEQFF.

The chain uses TRBV2 and TRBJ2-2; D is unresolved. The CDR3 is 14 residues long. With 4 bases removed from V and 1 base from J, the gap between germline ends came to 7 bases. The germline CDR1 and CDR2 sequences are SNHLY and FYNNEI. The CDR3 is CASSGSLNTGELFF. The CDR3 DNA reads as TGTGCCAGCAGTGGGTCTCTGAACACCGGGGAGCTGTTTTTT.

The chain has TRBV10-3 and TRBJ2-3; 9 bases map to TRBD1. This CDR3 is 16 amino acids long. Unmatched junction bases numbered 5, after V lost 2 bases and J lost 2 bases. CDR1 and CDR2 from the germline V gene are ENHRY and SYGVKD. DNA for the CDR3: TGTGCCATCAGTGAGCCGGACAGGGGAGTCACAGATACGCAGTATTTT. Protein product: CAISEPDRGVTDTQYF.

V is TRBV27 and J is TRBJ1-4, with TRBD1 as a possible D gene (6 bases). This CDR3 is built from 15 residues. Trimming stripped 4 bases from V and 1 base from J, with 10 bases between. Germline CDR1 and CDR2: MNHEY and SMNVEV (reference sequence). The CDR3 region has the DNA TGTGCCAGCAGTTCGGGGGCCAGAACTAATGAAAAACTGTTTTTT. This translates into CASSSGARTNEKLFF.

The CDR3 bases are TGTGCCAGCATCGAGGGGGGGGGCCCAACAGATACGCAGTATTTT. Amino acids: CASIEGGGPTDTQYF. This chain joins TRBV2 and TRBJ2-3, with D possibly TRBD2 on 7 matching bases. From germline, CDR1 is SNHLY and CDR2 FYNNEI. The germline V and J ends were trimmed by 7 bases and 3 bases, with 17 bases remaining between them. The CDR3 extends over 15 amino acids.

This clonotype was counted at least ten times. This chain uses TRBV12-3 or TRBV12-4 with TRBJ1-2; 9 nucleotides line up with TRBD1. Trimming at V came to 6 bases and at J to 4 bases, leaving 9 bases not matched to a gene. The CDR3 runs to 15 residues. The CDR3 spells CASSWTGEESYGYTF. As DNA, the CDR3 is TGTGCCAGCAGCTGGACAGGGGAAGAAAGCTATGGCTACACCTTC.

The J gene is TRBJ1-5, the V gene TRBV6-1; the match to TRBD1 covers 12 bases. CDR3 length: 14 residues. With V trimmed by 6 bases and J by 7 bases, 4 bases remained unmatched. Germline V gene sequence: CDR1 MNHNS, CDR2 SASEGT. The CDR3 DNA is TGTGCCAGCAGGGGGACAGGGGGCTACCAGCCCCAGCATTTT. As protein: CASRGTGGYQPQHF.

The chain recombines TRBV7-9 with TRBJ1-2; 7 bases align to TRBD1. The CDR3 sequence is 15 residues long. The ends lost 1 base at V and 2 bases at J; junction bases unmatched: 4. The germline V gene has CDR1 SEHNR and CDR2 FQNEAQ (reference sequence). The CDR3 DNA is TGTGCCAGCAGCTTAGGGGGACAGAGAAACTATGGCTACACCTTC. It is translated as CASSLGGQRNYGYTF. Using reference TRBV7-9 and TRBJ1-2 for the parts outside the CDR3, the full variable domain is DTGVSQNPRHKITKRGQNVTFRCDPISEHNRLYWYRQTLGQGPEFLTYFQNEAQLEKSRLLSDRFSAERPKGSFSTLEIQRTEQGDSAMYLCASSLGGQRNYGYTFGSGTRLTVV.

CDR3 in DNA: TGTGCCATCAGTGAGGAGGGTTCCCCTGGAAACACCATATATTTT. Translation gives CAISEEGSPGNTIYF. The chain links TRBV10-3 to TRBJ1-3; no definite D call. CDR1 ENHRY and CDR2 SYGVKD come from the germline V gene. The CDR3 totals 15 residues. V lost 2 bases, J lost 2 bases, and 10 bases lay in between.

This clonotype turned up a few times. The V and J genes are TRBV4-2 and TRBJ2-3, with TRBD2 as a possible D gene (5 bases). The germline V gene has CDR1 LGHNA and CDR2 YNFKEQ. The CDR3 sequence is 17 residues long. V was clipped by 0 bases and J by 0 bases, with 13 bases between them. The chain's CDR3 is CASSQETPRTSTDTQYF. Written as DNA, the CDR3 is TGTGCCAGCAGCCAAGAGACCCCTAGGACTAGCACAGATACGCAGTATTTT.

The chain uses TRBV5-1 and TRBJ1-2; D might be TRBD1 (5 bases). Deletions cut 3 bases from V and 4 bases from J, with 13 bases between. CDR1 SGHRS and CDR2 YFSETQ come from the germline V gene. This CDR3 spans 14 amino acids. The CDR3 is CASSSVGDSYGYTF. As DNA, the CDR3 is TGCGCCAGCAGCTCCGTAGGGGACTCCTATGGCTACACCTTC.

This clonotype has a count of ten or more. The chain joins TRBV7-8 to TRBJ2-7, with a weak D call TRBD1 (6 bases). Germline V lookup: CDR1 SGHVS, CDR2 FQNEAQ. The CDR3 runs to 14 residues. V gave up 5 bases and J gave up 2 bases, with 13 bases separating them. DNA of the CDR3: TGTGCCAGCAGCCCGTCCGCAGGGGCCTACGAGCAGTACGTC. Protein sequence: CASSPSAGAYEQYV.

The chain carries TRBV6-6 and TRBJ2-2, with 9 bases identical to TRBD1. With V trimmed by 5 bases and J by 3 bases, 16 bases remained unmatched. Germline V CDR1 and CDR2: MNHNY, SVGAGI (reference sequence). The CDR3 covers 19 residues. CDR3 residues: CASSELLQRTGGYTGELFF. DNA of the CDR3: TGTGCCAGCAGTGAGTTACTCCAACGAACAGGGGGCTACACCGGGGAGCTGTTTTTT.

The chain carries TRBV19 and TRBJ2-3, with a weak D call TRBD2 (5 bases). Looked up from germline, CDR1 is LNHDA and CDR2 is SQIVND (reference sequence). Trimming took off 1 base at V and 3 bases at J, with 11 bases between the two ends. This CDR3 is built from 15 residues. This chain's CDR3 is CASSIGPEETDTQYF. The CDR3, as DNA: TGTGCCAGTAGTATAGGCCCGGAGGAGACAGATACGCAGTATTTT.